Included here is one TCR beta chain sequence, with context. Its antigen is unidentified. The record originates from a study of T cell responses to AZD1222 COVID-19 vaccine. General study results and limits: The study found Spike-specific TCR breadth and depth rose after two AZD1222 doses. Variant regions that are unmutated are reportedly the target of nearly half of spike-specific TCRs. Among AZD1222 vaccinees, only five to seven were seropositive at baseline.

The V end lost 6 bases, the J end lost 7 bases, and 10 bases lay between the germline ends. Per germline, CDR1 MGHRA and CDR2 YSYEKL. This CDR3 region has 12 residues. Recipients boosted at about 4 weeks or about 12 weeks are pooled. Libraries were prepared by immunoSEQ multiplex PCR; TCRdb keeps only in-frame clonotypes and omits some of them. The sample carries 90,000 to 120,000 clones, 70% to 90% recorded once. The chain has TRBV4-1 and TRBJ2-1; the D call may be TRBD1 or TRBD2 (5 bases each). The receptor's source is an adult who received the AZD1222 COVID-19 vaccine. The sample consisted of peripheral blood, taken 28 days after the second AZD1222 dose. The CDR3 here is CASSPGRNEQFF. CDR3 nucleotide sequence: TGCGCCAGCAGTCCGGGACGGAATGAGCAGTTCTTC.